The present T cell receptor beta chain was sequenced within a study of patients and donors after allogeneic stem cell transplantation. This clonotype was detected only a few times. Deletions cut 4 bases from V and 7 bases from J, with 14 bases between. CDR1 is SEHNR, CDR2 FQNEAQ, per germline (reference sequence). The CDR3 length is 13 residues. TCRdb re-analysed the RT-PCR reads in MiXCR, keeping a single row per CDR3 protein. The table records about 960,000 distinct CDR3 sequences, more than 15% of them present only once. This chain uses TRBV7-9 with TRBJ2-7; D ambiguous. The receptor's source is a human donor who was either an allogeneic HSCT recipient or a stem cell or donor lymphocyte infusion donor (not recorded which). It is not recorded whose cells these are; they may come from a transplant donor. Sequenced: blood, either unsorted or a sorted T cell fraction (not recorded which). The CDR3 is CASSYFPLWEQYF. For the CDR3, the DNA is TGTGCCAGCAGCTACTTCCCTTTGTGGGAGCAGTACTTC.